This TCR beta chain was sequenced for a study of glioma-infiltrating T cells after dendritic cell vaccination. Turning to the study itself: Patients received autologous tumor lysate-pulsed dendritic cell vaccination between about 2002 and 2013.

Described time point: after dendritic cell vaccination, including at tumor progression/relapse. Germline V gene lookup returns CDR1 MNHEY and CDR2 SMNVEV (reference sequence). The CDR3 extends over 13 amino acids. The V end was cut by 5 bases, the J end by 3 bases, with 8 bases between. Regarding this clone: The antigen is undetermined.

The study's findings and limits: Estimated pretreatment TIL content predicted outcome after dendritic cell vaccination.

Input was 2 ug genomic DNA, or all available if less. Amplification used 60 V beta primers and 13 J beta primers. Method: immunoSEQ multiplex PCR; TCRdb's copy keeps in-frame clones and lacks some. The profile shows some 91,000 clones, more than 80% of them singletons. The sample was blood, taken after dendritic cell vaccination. The rearrangement joins TRBV27 to TRBJ1-5; the D is unclear. The receptor was isolated from a human donor with glioblastoma. CDR3 loop: CASSPKPNQPQHF. CDR3 DNA: TGTGCCAGCAGTCCTAAACCCAATCAGCCCCAGCATTTT.